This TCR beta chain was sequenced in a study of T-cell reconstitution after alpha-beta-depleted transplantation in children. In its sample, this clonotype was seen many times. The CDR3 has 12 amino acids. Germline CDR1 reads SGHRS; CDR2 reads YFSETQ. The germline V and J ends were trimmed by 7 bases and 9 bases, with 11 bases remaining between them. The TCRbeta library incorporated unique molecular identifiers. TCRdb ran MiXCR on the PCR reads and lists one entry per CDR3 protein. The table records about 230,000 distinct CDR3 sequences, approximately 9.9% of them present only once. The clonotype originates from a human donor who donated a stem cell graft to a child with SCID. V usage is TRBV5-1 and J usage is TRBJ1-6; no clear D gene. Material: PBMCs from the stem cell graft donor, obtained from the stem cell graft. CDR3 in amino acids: CASPENPSPLHF. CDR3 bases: TGCGCCAGCCCGGAAAACCCTTCACCCCTCCACTTT.